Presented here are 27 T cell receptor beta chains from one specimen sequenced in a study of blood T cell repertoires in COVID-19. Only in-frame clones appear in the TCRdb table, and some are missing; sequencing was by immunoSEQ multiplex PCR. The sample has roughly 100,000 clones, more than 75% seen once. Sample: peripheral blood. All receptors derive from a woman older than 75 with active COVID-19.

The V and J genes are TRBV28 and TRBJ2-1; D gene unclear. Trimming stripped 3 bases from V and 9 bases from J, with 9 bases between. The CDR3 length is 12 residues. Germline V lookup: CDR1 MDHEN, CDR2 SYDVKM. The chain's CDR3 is CASSFLGFEQFF. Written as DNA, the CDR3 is TGTGCCAGCAGTTTCTTGGGCTTTGAGCAGTTCTTC.

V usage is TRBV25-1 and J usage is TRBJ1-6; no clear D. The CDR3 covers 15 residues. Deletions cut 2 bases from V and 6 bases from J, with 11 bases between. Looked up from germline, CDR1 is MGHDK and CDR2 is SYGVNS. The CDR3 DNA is TGTGCCAGCAGTGAAAACGGTCCTTCTAATTCACCCCTCCACTTT. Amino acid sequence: CASSENGPSNSPLHF. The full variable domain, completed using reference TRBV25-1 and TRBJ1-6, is EADIYQTPRYLVIGTGKKITLECSQTMGHDKMYWYQQDPGMELHLIHYSYGVNSTEKGDLSSESTVSRIRTEHFPLTLESARPSHTSQYLCASSENGPSNSPLHFGNGTRLTVT.

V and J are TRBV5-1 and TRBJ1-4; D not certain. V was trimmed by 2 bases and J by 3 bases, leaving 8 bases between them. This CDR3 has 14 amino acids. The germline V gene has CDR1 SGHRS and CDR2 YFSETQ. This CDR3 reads CASSFMGANEKLFF. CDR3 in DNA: TGCGCCAGCAGCTTTATGGGAGCTAATGAAAAACTGTTTTTT.

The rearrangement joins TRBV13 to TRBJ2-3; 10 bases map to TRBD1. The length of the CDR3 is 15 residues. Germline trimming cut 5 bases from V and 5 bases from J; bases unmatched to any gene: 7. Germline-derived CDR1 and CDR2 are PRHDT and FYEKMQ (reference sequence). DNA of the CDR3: TGTGCCAGCAGCCGACAGGGGGCTTGGTTAGATACGCAGTATTTT. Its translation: CASSRQGAWLDTQYF.

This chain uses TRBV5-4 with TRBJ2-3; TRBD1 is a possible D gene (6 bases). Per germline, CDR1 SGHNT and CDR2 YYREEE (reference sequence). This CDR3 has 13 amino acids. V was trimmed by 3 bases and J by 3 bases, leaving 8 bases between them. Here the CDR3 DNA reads TGTGCCAGCAGCTCGACAGGAACAGATACGCAGTATTTT. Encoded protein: CASSSTGTDTQYF.

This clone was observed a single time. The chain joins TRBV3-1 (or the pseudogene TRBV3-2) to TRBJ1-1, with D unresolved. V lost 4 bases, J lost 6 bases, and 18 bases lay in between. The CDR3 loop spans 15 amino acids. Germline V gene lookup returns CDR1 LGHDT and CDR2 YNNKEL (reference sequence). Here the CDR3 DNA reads TGTGCCAGCAGCCGCGACTTAGGCCCAGCCCCTGAAGCTTTCTTT. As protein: CASSRDLGPAPEAFF.

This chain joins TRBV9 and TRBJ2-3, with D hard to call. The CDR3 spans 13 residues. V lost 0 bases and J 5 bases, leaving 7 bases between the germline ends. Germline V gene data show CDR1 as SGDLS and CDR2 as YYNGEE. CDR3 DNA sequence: TGTGCCAGCAGCGTAGAGTGGCAAGATACGCAGTATTTT. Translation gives CASSVEWQDTQYF. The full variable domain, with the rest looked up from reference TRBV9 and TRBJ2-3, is DSGVTQTPKHLITATGQRVTLRCSPRSGDLSVYWYQQSLDQGLQFLIQYYNGEERAKGNILERFSAQQFPDLHSELNLSSLELGDSALYFCASSVEWQDTQYFGPGTRLTVL.

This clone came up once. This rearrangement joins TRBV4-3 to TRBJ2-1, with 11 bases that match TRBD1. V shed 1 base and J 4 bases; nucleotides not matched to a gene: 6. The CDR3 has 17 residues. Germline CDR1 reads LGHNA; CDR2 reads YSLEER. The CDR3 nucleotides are TGCGCCAGCAGCCAAGTCTTGGGACAGGGGGTGTACAATGAGCAGTTCTTC. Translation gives CASSQVLGQGVYNEQFF.

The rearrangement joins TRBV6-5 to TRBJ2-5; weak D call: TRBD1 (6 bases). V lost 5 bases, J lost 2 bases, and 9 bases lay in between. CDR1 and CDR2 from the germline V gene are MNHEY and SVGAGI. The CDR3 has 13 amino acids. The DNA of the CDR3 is TGTGCCAGCAGTCGGACAGATCAAGAGACCCAGTACTTC. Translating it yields CASSRTDQETQYF.

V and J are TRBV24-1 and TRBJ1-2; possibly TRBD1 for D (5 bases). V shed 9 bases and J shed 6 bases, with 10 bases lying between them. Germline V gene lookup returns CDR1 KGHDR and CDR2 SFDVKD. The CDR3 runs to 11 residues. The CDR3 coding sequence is TGTGCCACCTCAAGGGGCCATGGCTACACCTTC. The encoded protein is CATSRGHGYTF.

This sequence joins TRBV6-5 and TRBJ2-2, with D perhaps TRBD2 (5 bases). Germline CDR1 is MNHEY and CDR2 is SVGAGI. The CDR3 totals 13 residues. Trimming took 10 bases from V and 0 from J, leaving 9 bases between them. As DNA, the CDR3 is TGTGCCATTTCAGCGGCGAACACCGGGGAGCTGTTTTTT. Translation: CAISAANTGELFF.

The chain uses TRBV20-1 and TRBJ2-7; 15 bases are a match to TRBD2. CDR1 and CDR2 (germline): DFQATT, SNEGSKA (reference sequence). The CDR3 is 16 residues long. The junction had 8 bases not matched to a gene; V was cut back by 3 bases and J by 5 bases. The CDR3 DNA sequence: TGCAGTGCTAGTGGACTAGCGGGAGGGCCGAAGGACGAGCAGTACTTC. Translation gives CSASGLAGGPKDEQYF.

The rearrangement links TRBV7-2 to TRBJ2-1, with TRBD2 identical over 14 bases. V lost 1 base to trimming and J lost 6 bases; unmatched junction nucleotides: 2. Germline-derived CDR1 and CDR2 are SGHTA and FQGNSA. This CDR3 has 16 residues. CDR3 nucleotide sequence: TGTGCCAGCAGCTTAGTCGGGACTAGCGGGAGCAATGAGCAGTTCTTC. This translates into CASSLVGTSGSNEQFF.

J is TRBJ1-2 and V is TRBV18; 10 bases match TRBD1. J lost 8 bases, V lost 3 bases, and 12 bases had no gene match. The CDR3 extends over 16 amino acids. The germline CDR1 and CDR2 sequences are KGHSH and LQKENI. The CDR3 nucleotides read TGTGCCAGCTCACCTCAGTTCGGGACAGGGGACCGAGGCTACACCTTC. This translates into CASSPQFGTGDRGYTF.

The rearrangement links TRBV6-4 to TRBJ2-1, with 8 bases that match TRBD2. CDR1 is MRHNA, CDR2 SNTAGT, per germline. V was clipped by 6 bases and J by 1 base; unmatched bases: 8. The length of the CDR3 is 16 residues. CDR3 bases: TGTGCCAGCAGAAAAAGTGGGACTAGTTCCTACAATGAGCAGTTCTTC. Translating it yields CASRKSGTSSYNEQFF.

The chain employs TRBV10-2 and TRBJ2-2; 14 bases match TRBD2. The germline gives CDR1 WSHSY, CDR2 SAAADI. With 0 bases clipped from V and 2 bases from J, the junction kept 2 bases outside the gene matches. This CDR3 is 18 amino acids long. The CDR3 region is CASSESGLAGANTGELFF. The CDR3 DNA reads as TGCGCCAGCAGTGAGTCGGGACTAGCGGGAGCTAACACCGGGGAGCTGTTTTTT.

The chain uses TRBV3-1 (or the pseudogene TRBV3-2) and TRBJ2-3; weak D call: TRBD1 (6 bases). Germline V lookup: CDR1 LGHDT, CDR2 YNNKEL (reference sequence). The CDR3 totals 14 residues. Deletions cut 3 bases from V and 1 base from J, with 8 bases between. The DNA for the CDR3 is TGTGCCAGCAGCCACAGGGGTGGCACAGATACGCAGTATTTT. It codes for CASSHRGGTDTQYF.

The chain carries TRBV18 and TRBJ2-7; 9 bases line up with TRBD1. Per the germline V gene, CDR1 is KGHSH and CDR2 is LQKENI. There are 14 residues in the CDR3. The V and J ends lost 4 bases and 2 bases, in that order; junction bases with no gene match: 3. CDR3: CASSLGTGTYEQYF. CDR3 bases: TGTGCCAGCTCACTAGGGACAGGGACCTACGAGCAGTACTTC.

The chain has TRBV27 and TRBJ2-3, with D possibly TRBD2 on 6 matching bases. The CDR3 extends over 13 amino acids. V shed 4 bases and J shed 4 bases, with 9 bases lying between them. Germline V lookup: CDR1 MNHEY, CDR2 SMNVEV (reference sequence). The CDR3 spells CASSSTGADTQYF. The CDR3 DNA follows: TGTGCCAGCAGTTCCACGGGGGCAGATACGCAGTATTTT.

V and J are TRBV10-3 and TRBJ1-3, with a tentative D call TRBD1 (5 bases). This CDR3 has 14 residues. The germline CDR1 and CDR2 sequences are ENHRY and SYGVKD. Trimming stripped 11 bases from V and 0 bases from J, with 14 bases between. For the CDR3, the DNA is TGTGCCTCCGCCGGGGGAGACTCTGGAAACACCATATATTTT. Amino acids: CASAGGDSGNTIYF.

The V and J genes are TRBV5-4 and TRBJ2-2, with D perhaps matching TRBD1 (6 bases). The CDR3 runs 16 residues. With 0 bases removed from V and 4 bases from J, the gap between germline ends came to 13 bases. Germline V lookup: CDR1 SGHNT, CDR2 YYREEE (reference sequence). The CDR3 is CASSLGVVRGTGELFF. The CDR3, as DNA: TGTGCCAGCAGCTTGGGGGTCGTCAGGGGCACCGGGGAGCTGTTTTTT.

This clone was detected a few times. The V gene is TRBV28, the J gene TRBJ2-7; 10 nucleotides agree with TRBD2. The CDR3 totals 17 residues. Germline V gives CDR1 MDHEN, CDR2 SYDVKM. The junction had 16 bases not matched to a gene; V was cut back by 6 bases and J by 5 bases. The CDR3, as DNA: TGTGCCAGCAGGATTCCTCCTCCTAGCGGGAGTAGGGACGAGCAGTACTTC. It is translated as CASRIPPPSGSRDEQYF.

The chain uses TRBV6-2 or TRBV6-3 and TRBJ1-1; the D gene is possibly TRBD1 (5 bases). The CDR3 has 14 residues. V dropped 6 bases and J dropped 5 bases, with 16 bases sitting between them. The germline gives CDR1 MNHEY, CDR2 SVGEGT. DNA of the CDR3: TGTGCCAGCAGCCCGGGACTGACGCGGACTGAAGCTTTCTTT. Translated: CASSPGLTRTEAFF.

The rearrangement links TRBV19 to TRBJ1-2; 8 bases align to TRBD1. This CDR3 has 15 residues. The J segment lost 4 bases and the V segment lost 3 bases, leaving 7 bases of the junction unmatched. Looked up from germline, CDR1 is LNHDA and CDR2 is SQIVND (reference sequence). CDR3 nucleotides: TGTGCCAGTAGTATTCCGGGACAGGCTACCTATGGCTACACCTTC. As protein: CASSIPGQATYGYTF.

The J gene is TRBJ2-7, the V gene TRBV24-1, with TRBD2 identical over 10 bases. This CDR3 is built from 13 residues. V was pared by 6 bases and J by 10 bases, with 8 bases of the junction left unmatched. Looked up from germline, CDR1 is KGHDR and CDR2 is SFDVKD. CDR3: CATSRLAGAPQYF. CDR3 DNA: TGTGCCACCAGTAGGCTAGCGGGAGCTCCACAGTACTTC.

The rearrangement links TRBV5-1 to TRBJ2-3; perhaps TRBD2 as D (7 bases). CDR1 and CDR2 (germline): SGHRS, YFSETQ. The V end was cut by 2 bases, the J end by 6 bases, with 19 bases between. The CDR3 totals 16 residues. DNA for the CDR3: TGCGCCAGCAGCTTTGGGGGAGGGCCAGGGGTCGATACGCAGTATTTT. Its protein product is CASSFGGGPGVDTQYF. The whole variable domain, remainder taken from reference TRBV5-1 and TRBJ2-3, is KAGVTQTPRYLIKTRGQQVTLSCSPISGHRSVSWYQQTPGQGLQFLFEYFSETQRNKGNFPGRFSGRQFSNSRSEMNVSTLELGDSALYLCASSFGGGPGVDTQYFGPGTRLTVL.

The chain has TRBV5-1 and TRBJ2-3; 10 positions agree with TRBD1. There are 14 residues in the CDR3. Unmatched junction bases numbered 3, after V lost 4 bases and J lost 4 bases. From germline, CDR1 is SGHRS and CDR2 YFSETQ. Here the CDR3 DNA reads TGCGCCAGCAGCGAGACAGGGGGCGCAGATACGCAGTATTTT. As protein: CASSETGGADTQYF.